This T cell receptor (beta chain) was found in a study of T cells expressing NK-cell markers. Study-level information: The study drew TCR beta repertoires from sorted CD3+CD56+NKG2C+, CD3+CD56+NKG2C- and CD3+CD56-NKG2C+ T cells.

TCRdb re-called the 5' RACE reads, yielding one record per CDR3 amino acid sequence without DNA. The sample totals 400,000 to 450,000 distinct CDR3 sequences. The sequencing input was blood T cells: a sorted CD56 or NKG2C T cell subset, CD4+ or CD8+ T cells, or bulk PBMC T cells (not recorded which). This TCR derives from a woman between 18 and 69 years old in good health.

The CDR3 loop reads CASSSATGALSTDTQYF. V is TRBV7-9 and J is TRBJ2-3; the TRBD1 assignment by TCRdb is unverifiable without DNA. The CDR3 extends over 17 amino acids. Germline loops: CDR1 SEHNR, CDR2 FQNEAQ (reference sequence).